Listed here is a single TCR beta chain. Which antigen it targets is not known. No much larger clone exists at a distance of one base, and base qualities are not known. Libraries were prepared through 5' RACE. Sequencer: Illumina HiSeq 2500. A second PCR of about 6 to 12 cycles was run with a J-beta primer mix and a sample-barcoded 5' primer. A template-switch 5' adaptor carrying 12 random nucleotides introduced a unique molecular identifier onto each TCR beta cDNA molecule. Each sample yielded at least 3 million CDR3-containing paired-end reads. First-strand cDNA synthesis was performed from all RNA using the Mint cDNA synthesis kit, with priming by a TRBC-specific oligonucleotide. Following uracil-DNA glycosylase treatment, a first 18-cycle PCR with universal primers M1SS and BC2_uni_R was performed on all cDNA. In the authors' own workflow: For normalization, 1 million high-quality reads, each with a distinct molecular identifier, were randomly selected from each sample. Reads with shared molecular identifiers were discarded instead of being binned into consensus sequences. MiTCR, with a Q25 quality threshold and the strictest error-elimination algorithm, was used for CDR3 identification, clonotype clustering and error correction. A nonparametric unseen species model with Euler transformation was used to estimate a lower bound on total TCR beta diversity. The raw public data were reprocessed by TCRdb itself: fastp quality trimming at Q25, MiXCR clonotype calling, in-frame beta chains only. CDR3 protein duplicates are merged, each entry listing the most common genes and DNA. For this entry, the V and J calls and clone size follow TCRdb and not the study's own pipeline. Across this sample there are 1 million or so distinct CDR3 sequences, with roughly 45% seen only once. Approximately 17% of the sample comes from the top ten.

The data originate from a study of blood T cells in healthy people across ages (dated by TCRdb to the mid-2010s). Some background on the complete study: In model experiments, roughly one uniquely barcoded TCR beta cDNA molecule per two T cells was captured by template switching. To avoid experimental bias, donors of different ages were spread randomly across the sequencing lanes. The donors were divided into four age groups: young (average about 15 years), middle-aged (over 35), aged (about 60) and long-lived (around 87). Age-related changes in TCR beta repertoire diversity were measured in the study by deep sequencing normalized with unique cDNA molecular identifiers. For two donors (one aged 18 to 29 and one aged 80 or older), the study analyzed two additional independent replicas of 1 million unique cDNA reads from the same blood draw.

The roughly 37 donors, aged about 6 to 90 years, were systemically healthy Caucasian individuals from Russia. Approximately 10 milliliters of peripheral blood were collected from each donor into EDTA-treated Vacutainer tubes. PBMCs were isolated by Ficoll-Paque density-gradient centrifugation, with at least 7 million obtained per sample. Trizol reagent was used to extract total RNA from PBMCs, with at least 6 micrograms per sample. Naive CD45RAhigh/CD27high T cell percentages were measured by flow cytometry on a PBMC aliquot from every donor. Trimming takes 7 bases off V and 2 bases off J; junction bases not matched to a gene: 11. CDR1 is given as SQVTM and CDR2 as ANQGSEA, both from the germline V gene. The CDR3 has 15 amino acids, counting the end cysteine and phenylalanine. The entry retains the CDR3 DNA only, 45 bases that are in frame from base 1. General study outcomes and caveats: Since profiling was done on bulk unsorted PBMCs, naive and antigen-experienced compartments could not be conclusively compared. Estimates of total diversity from one million sequenced T cells were regarded as lower bounds and underestimates. The percentage of naive T cells measured by flow cytometry correlated strongly with observed TCR beta diversity. The long-lived group showed more naive CD4+ T cells, fewer expanded clones and increased TCR diversity than the aged group, suggesting age selection. Observed TCR beta diversity per million T cells fell roughly linearly with age, and a significant reduction was already apparent by age roughly 41. Because the CMV infection status of the donors was unknown, age-related changes in expanded clonotypes may potentially have been confounded.

Sequenced: blood. The TCR sequence derives from a woman in her fifties or sixties in good health. The rearranged chain carries TRBV29-1 and TRBJ2-3; a stretch of 8 junction bases matches TRBD1. The CDR3 in this case is CSATRQGLSTDTQYF. The bases read TGCAGCGCGACCCGACAGGGGCTCTCCACAGATACGCAGTATTTT.